The 6 T cell receptor beta chains presented below share a single source sample, sequenced in a study of blood T cell repertoires in COVID-19. Clones were sequenced by immunoSEQ multiplex PCR, and TCRdb holds only the in-frame ones, with some missing. The sample holds fewer than 200,000 clones, around nine tenths seen once. The sequenced sample consisted of peripheral blood. The receptor set was obtained from a woman between 65 and 79 years old with COVID-19, enrolled during active disease.

The DNA of the CDR3 is TGCGCCAGCAGCCAGGGGCTAAAAGGCTCCTACGAGCAGTACTTC. Residues: CASSQGLKGSYEQYF. The rearrangement links TRBV4-3 to TRBJ2-7; tentative D call: TRBD1 (5 bases). The V gene lost 3 bases and the J gene lost 0 bases, with 12 bases spanning the gap. Germline loops: CDR1 LGHNA, CDR2 YSLEER. The CDR3 loop spans 15 amino acids.

The chain uses TRBV28 and TRBJ1-2; D uncertain. V was cut by 2 bases and J by 4 bases, with 11 bases left in between. The CDR3 runs to 14 residues. Germline values: CDR1 MDHEN, CDR2 SYDVKM. The DNA for the CDR3 is TGTGCCAGCAGTTTACATGCAGCGAGCTATGGCTACACCTTC. Translated: CASSLHAASYGYTF.

This chain joins TRBV15 and TRBJ2-1, with D possibly being TRBD1 (5 bases). There are 15 residues in the CDR3. Germline CDR1 reads LNHNV; CDR2 reads YYDKDF (reference sequence). Trimming cost V 4 bases and J 8 bases, with 18 bases left between them. As DNA, the CDR3 is TGTGCCACCAGCACGGACACTGAATATACGGATGAGCAGTTCTTC. It encodes CATSTDTEYTDEQFF.

This clone appeared a single time. The V gene is TRBV9, the J gene TRBJ2-7; TRBD2 agrees at 10 bases. From germline, CDR1 is SGDLS and CDR2 YYNGEE. The CDR3 is 15 residues long. Trimming took 3 bases from V and 3 from J; bases not matched to a gene: 6. DNA of the CDR3: TGTGCCAGCAGCGCCGGACTAGCGGATTACTACGAGCAGTACTTC. It specifies CASSAGLADYYEQYF.

The rearrangement joins TRBV24-1 to TRBJ2-7; TRBD1 aligns across 9 bases. After removal of 5 bases from V and 5 bases from J, the junction contained 9 bases not matched to a gene. The germline V gene has CDR1 KGHDR and CDR2 SFDVKD. The CDR3 runs 15 residues. CDR3 sequence reads: CATSGHRDRVDEQYF. The CDR3 coding sequence is TGTGCCACCAGTGGCCACCGGGACAGGGTCGACGAGCAGTACTTC.

The rearrangement uses TRBV4-2 and TRBJ2-2; TRBD1 aligns across 9 bases. Germline trimming cut 1 base from V and 6 bases from J; bases unmatched to any gene: 0. CDR3 size: 14 residues. Germline CDR1 and CDR2: LGHNA and YNFKEQ. CDR3 protein: CASSQGTGAGELFF. The CDR3 DNA sequence: TGTGCCAGCAGCCAAGGGACAGGGGCCGGGGAGCTGTTTTTT.